These 14 T cell receptor beta chains were all obtained from the same sample, sequenced in a study of blood T cell repertoires in COVID-19 (dated by TCRdb to about 2020). Library preparation was by the immunoSEQ multiplex PCR assay. TCRdb stores this immuneACCESS table with in-frame sequences only. Part of the clones is absent; in the studies checked, under half of the shortfall reflects unresolved V genes, and no reason is known for the rest. This sample is represented by about 88,000 clones; around 87% of them were singletons. Over 12% of the sample goes to the ten largest clones. What was sequenced was peripheral blood. These TCRs come from a male donor with acute or convalescent COVID-19.

The DNA of the CDR3 is TGTGCCAGCAGCTCACCGCCGGGGACTGGAAACACCATATATTTT. As protein: CASSSPPGTGNTIYF. The genes are TRBV7-2 and TRBJ1-3; D gene ambiguous. The CDR3 runs to 15 residues. Germline loops: CDR1 SGHTA, CDR2 FQGNSA. V was trimmed by 4 bases and J by 2 bases, leaving 12 bases between them.

J is TRBJ2-7 and V is TRBV5-1, with D tentatively TRBD1 (6 bases). CDR1 SGHRS and CDR2 YFSETQ come from the germline V gene. This CDR3 contains 14 residues. V was shortened by 3 bases and J by 3 bases, with 13 bases between the two germline ends. CDR3 DNA: TGCGCCAGCAGCTCCCGGACAGCCAACTACGAGCAGTACTTC. This gives the protein CASSSRTANYEQYF.

The chain employs TRBV24-1 and TRBJ1-1; 9 bases map to TRBD1. After removal of 3 bases from V and 4 bases from J, the junction contained 5 bases not matched to a gene. Germline lookup yields CDR1 KGHDR and CDR2 SFDVKD. CDR3 length: 15 residues. The DNA for the CDR3 is TGTGCCACCAGTGATACCGGGACAGGGAGCACTGAAGCTTTCTTT. It translates to CATSDTGTGSTEAFF.

The V and J genes are TRBV11-3 and TRBJ1-1, with 7 bases fitting TRBD1. Germline V lookup: CDR1 SGHNT, CDR2 YENEEA. V dropped 5 bases and J dropped 4; count of bases not matched to a gene: 4. The CDR3 totals 13 residues. The CDR3 DNA sequence: TGTGCCAGCAGCGGGGACAGCCTCACTGAAGCTTTCTTT. Translating it yields CASSGDSLTEAFF. The full variable domain, rest sourced from reference TRBV11-3 and TRBJ1-1, is EAGVVQSPRYKIIEKKQPVAFWCNPISGHNTLYWYLQNLGQGPELLIRYENEEAVDDSQLPKDRFSAERLKGVDSTLKIQPAELGDSAVYLCASSGDSLTEAFFGQGTRLTVV.

This chain joins TRBV6-5 and TRBJ1-5, with D unresolved. The CDR3 contains 15 residues. V shed 2 bases and J shed 2 bases, with 10 bases lying between them. Germline V gene sequence: CDR1 MNHEY, CDR2 SVGAGI. The CDR3 loop reads CASSYSGMGNQPQHF. CDR3 DNA sequence: TGTGCCAGCAGTTACAGCGGAATGGGCAATCAGCCCCAGCATTTT.

This chain connects TRBV11-2 to TRBJ2-3; no clear D gene. Trimming took off 1 base at V and 0 bases at J, with 5 bases between the two ends. The CDR3 sequence is 14 residues long. Germline-derived CDR1 and CDR2 are SGHAT and FQNNGV. CDR3 region: CASSLAVSTDTQYF. The CDR3 DNA follows: TGTGCCAGCAGCTTAGCGGTCAGCACAGATACGCAGTATTTT.

The CDR3 DNA follows: TGTGCCAGCAGCATCATGGGAGGGGCGGATAGCAATCAGCCCCAGCATTTT. It codes for CASSIMGGADSNQPQHF. The V gene is TRBV21-1, the J gene TRBJ1-5. TRBV21-1 is deemed a pseudogene. The length of the CDR3 is 17 residues.

The genes are TRBV15 and TRBJ2-5; the D gene is possibly TRBD1 (5 bases). Germline values: CDR1 LNHNV, CDR2 YYDKDF (reference sequence). V dropped 2 bases and J dropped 5 bases, with 12 bases sitting between them. The CDR3 has 14 amino acids. The CDR3 DNA sequence: TGTGCCACCAGCAGACCAGGGTTACAGGAGACCCAGTACTTC. Amino acids: CATSRPGLQETQYF.

This chain links TRBV13 with TRBJ2-5; perhaps TRBD1 as D (5 bases). Germline V gives CDR1 PRHDT, CDR2 FYEKMQ (reference sequence). Trimming left V 2 bases short and J 3 bases short, with 16 bases between. This CDR3 is 16 amino acids long. CDR3 DNA sequence: TGTGCCAGCAGCTTATCCGGGCAGGGATGGGAAGAGACCCAGTACTTC. Translated, it gives CASSLSGQGWEETQYF.

This chain links TRBV29-1 with TRBJ1-2, with 10 bases that match TRBD1. J gave up 4 bases and V 6 bases, and 5 bases lay outside the gene matches. Germline V gives CDR1 SQVTM, CDR2 ANQGSEA. This CDR3 comprises 13 residues. CDR3 nucleotide sequence: TGCAGCGTCCAGGACAGGGGGACCTATGGCTACACCTTC. Its protein is CSVQDRGTYGYTF.

This rearrangement joins TRBV6-5 to TRBJ1-5, with D unclear. In germline, CDR1 is MNHEY, CDR2 SVGAGI. CDR3 length equals 13 residues. Trimming stripped 7 bases from V and 8 bases from J, with 15 bases between. CDR3 amino acids: CASTQTGFEPQHF. CDR3 DNA sequence: TGTGCCAGCACCCAAACGGGGTTCGAGCCCCAGCATTTT.

This chain links TRBV11-2 with TRBJ2-7; 7 bases line up with TRBD1. Germline V gene data show CDR1 as SGHAT and CDR2 as FQNNGV. The CDR3 totals 14 residues. Trimming at V came to 4 bases and at J to 0 bases, leaving 3 bases not matched to a gene. CDR3 sequence: CASSSRQGSYEQYF. The CDR3 DNA follows: TGTGCCAGCAGCTCTAGACAGGGCTCCTACGAGCAGTACTTC. The complete variable domain, with remaining parts taken from reference TRBV11-2 and TRBJ2-7, reads EAGVAQSPRYKIIEKRQSVAFWCNPISGHATLYWYQQILGQGPKLLIQFQNNGVVDDSQLPKDRFSAERLKGVDSTLKIQPAKLEDSAVYLCASSSRQGSYEQYFGPGTRLTVT.

The gene calls are TRBV6-5 and TRBJ1-2; a possible D gene is TRBD1 (6 bases). Germline V lookup: CDR1 MNHEY, CDR2 SVGAGI. The CDR3 is 11 amino acids. Deletions cut 7 bases from V and 6 bases from J, with 9 bases between. CDR3 sequence (DNA): TGTGCCAGCACCAGGACAGATGGCTACACCTTC. Translated, it gives CASTRTDGYTF.

The chain links TRBV25-1 to TRBJ2-2; D is possibly TRBD1 (6 bases). CDR1 and CDR2 from the germline V gene are MGHDK and SYGVNS. The CDR3 length is 14 residues. V gave up 4 bases and J gave up 4 bases, with 10 bases separating them. CDR3 bases: TGTGCCAGCAGTGCAGGGGTGGGCACCGGGGAGCTGTTTTTT. Protein: CASSAGVGTGELFF.